This record concerns one T cell receptor beta chain sequence. This clonotype has more than one count but fewer than ten. What this receptor recognizes is not known. Per-base qualities were not stored, and no clone one base away is much larger. Clipping removes 4 bases from V and 4 bases from J, with 7 as the unmatched junction base count. From the cysteine up to the phenylalanine, the CDR3 has a length of 15 residues. Left in the record is the CDR3 DNA by itself, 45 bases read in frame from the first base. Based on the germline V gene, the CDR1 and CDR2 sequences are MDHEN and SYDVKM. The study was a case-control design nested within a healthcare worker cohort in London, UK, with weekly nasopharyngeal swab PCR tests and blood sampling. Healthcare workers were recruited during the week of the UK lockdown, between 23 and 31 March 2020, and followed weekly for up to roughly 15 weeks. This specimen comes from a study of early T cells in non-severe SARS-CoV-2 infection (dated by TCRdb to the early 2020s). In the study overall: Bulk RNA from unsorted whole blood was used for TCR sequencing, so alpha and beta chains could not be paired. General findings and caveats noted by the study authors: Matching against VDJdb was skewed toward anti-spike CD8 responses, likely underestimated virus-specific expansions, and missed private and CD4 specificities.

The method was 5' RACE. TCRdb shows the sequencer as NextSeq 500. Unique molecular identifiers were attached to individual cDNA molecules in the TCR library protocol so that sequencing error and PCR bias could be corrected. Sequencing covered both TCR alpha and beta chains, and within each sample the abundances of alpha and beta sequences were tightly co-correlated. Per the authors' processing: Decombinator V4 was used to perform V gene, J gene and CDR3 annotation of TCR sequences. TCRs were defined as expanded if a significant change between any two time points was detected under a Poisson model with p below 0.0001. TCR abundances were normalised to the total number of TCRs sequenced per sample and were expressed as counts per million. TRAV1-2 paired with TRAJ12, TRAJ20 or TRAJ33 defined MAIT TCRs, while TRAV10 paired with TRAJ18 defined iNKT TCRs. VDJdb, accessed 1 November 2021, was searched for CMV, EBV and SARS-CoV-2 annotated TCRs, with TCRs annotated for multiple antigens excluded. TCRdb reworked the public reads: Q25 trimming with fastp, MiXCR clone assembly, productive beta chains retained. For every CDR3 protein sequence, its rows merge into one entry that carries the most common genes and DNA. TCRdb's processing, not the study's, gives the V and J calls here. Across this sample there are fewer than 80,000 distinct CDR3 sequences, with about 12% seen only once. Clones ranked in the top ten supply approximately 1% of the sample.

The material was whole blood, obtained at baseline. This sequence was found in an adult who was a healthcare worker with PCR-confirmed SARS-CoV-2 infection or an uninfected control (not recorded which). The donor label of this sample is uncertain. The chain was built from TRBV28 and TRBJ2-4; TRBD2 aligns with 7 central bases. This receptor has the CDR3 CASSSLGEGKNIQYF. The DNA is as follows: TGTGCCAGCAGTTCCCTTGGGGAGGGGAAAAACATTCAGTACTTC.